These 23 T cell receptor beta chains were sequenced from one sample in a study of T-cell reconstitution after alpha-beta-depleted transplantation in children. Unique molecular identifiers were incorporated during preparation of the TCRbeta library. TCRdb called the PCR reads again in MiXCR, with one record for every CDR3 protein. The data contain under 750,000 distinct CDR3 sequences, 23% of them singletons. The sample was PBMCs, mostly from graft donor cells, taken 360 days after TCRalphabeta/CD19-depleted stem cell transplant. All receptors derive from a boy less than two years old who had a stem cell transplant for acute myeloid leukemia, so the T cells may come from the graft donor.

The chain recombines TRBV15 with TRBJ2-6; D is perhaps TRBD1 or TRBD2 (6 bases each). This CDR3 is 18 amino acids long. Between the trimmed V and J ends, which lost 0 bases and 0 bases, there was a span of 12 bases. The germline CDR1 and CDR2 sequences are LNHNV and YYDKDF (reference sequence). The CDR3 loop reads CATSRDIGGLSGANVLTF. In DNA form, the CDR3 reads TGTGCCACCAGCAGAGATATTGGGGGGCTCTCTGGGGCCAACGTCCTGACTTTC.

This clonotype has only a few counts. The chain recombines TRBV6-1 with TRBJ1-5, with D tentatively TRBD1 (6 bases). The V end lost 6 bases, the J end lost 3 bases, and 15 bases lay between the germline ends. This CDR3 region has 15 residues. Germline V gene data show CDR1 as MNHNS and CDR2 as SASEGT. The CDR3 reads CASRRTGTSNQPQHF. The CDR3 DNA sequence: TGTGCCAGCAGACGTACAGGGACCTCCAATCAGCCCCAGCATTTT.

This chain connects TRBV7-9 to TRBJ2-2; D may be TRBD2 (6 bases). V shed 4 bases and J shed 4 bases, with 16 bases lying between them. The CDR3 length is 16 residues. The germline V gene encodes CDR1 SEHNR and CDR2 FQNEAQ (reference sequence). The CDR3 DNA reads TGTGCCAGCAGCTCTGTGCGGGGCCGAGTCACCGGGGAGCTGTTTTTT. Its protein product is CASSSVRGRVTGELFF.

V is TRBV6-5 and J is TRBJ1-2, with unresolved D. CDR3 length equals 11 residues. The germline CDR1 and CDR2 sequences are MNHEY and SVGAGI. CDR3 nucleotides: TGTGCGAGCGGGGCTAACTATGGCTACACCTTC. Its protein product is CASGANYGYTF.

This clonotype has just a few counts. The chain employs TRBV6-2 or TRBV6-3 and TRBJ2-1; D unresolved. Trimming pared 3 bases from V and 3 bases from J, leaving 9 bases between. This CDR3 contains 14 residues. CDR1 is MNHEY, CDR2 SVGEGT, per germline. The DNA of the CDR3 is TGTGCCAGCAGTTATGAGAGCCTCTACAATGAGCAGTTCTTC. Its protein is CASSYESLYNEQFF.

This clonotype has just a few counts. This chain links TRBV19 with TRBJ2-3; the D gene could be TRBD1 or TRBD2 (5 bases each). Trimming took off 3 bases at V and 0 bases at J, with 7 bases between the two ends. There are 14 residues in the CDR3. CDR1 and CDR2 (germline): LNHDA, SQIVND (reference sequence). CDR3 sequence reads: CASSIGGSTDTQYF. CDR3 sequence (DNA): TGTGCCAGTAGTATTGGGGGAAGCACAGATACGCAGTATTTT.

The chain employs TRBV15 and TRBJ2-1, with 9 bases matching TRBD2. CDR1 and CDR2 (germline): LNHNV, YYDKDF (reference sequence). The V segment lost 7 bases and the J segment 7 bases; nucleotides outside the gene matches: 8. The CDR3 contains 14 residues. The CDR3: CATTRGGFANEQFF. The CDR3 DNA reads as TGTGCCACCACGCGGGGGGGGTTTGCGAATGAGCAGTTCTTC.

The genes are TRBV12-3 or TRBV12-4 and TRBJ2-2; 8 bases align to TRBD2. The CDR3 length is 19 residues. V was pared by 6 bases and J by 2 bases, with 17 bases of the junction left unmatched. CDR3 bases: TGTGCCAGCAGCCCCTTGGTGCCCTGGACTAGCCTTAACACCGGGGAGCTGTTTTTT. Protein sequence: CASSPLVPWTSLNTGELFF.

The sample holds many counts of this clonotype. This chain connects TRBV11-3 to TRBJ1-6; D is unclear. This CDR3 contains 12 residues. Germline V gene sequence: CDR1 SGHNT, CDR2 YENEEA. Trimming removed 4 bases at V and 10 bases at J, with 8 bases between. CDR3 in DNA: TGTGCCAGCAGCTCGTACATGTCACCCCTCCACTTT. Protein product: CASSSYMSPLHF. Complete variable domain (other parts from reference TRBV11-3 and TRBJ1-6): EAGVVQSPRYKIIEKKQPVAFWCNPISGHNTLYWYLQNLGQGPELLIRYENEEAVDDSQLPKDRFSAERLKGVDSTLKIQPAELGDSAVYLCASSSYMSPLHFGNGTRLTVT.

The chain carries TRBV20-1 and TRBJ2-3; D remains ambiguous. This CDR3 is 13 amino acids long. V was clipped by 2 bases and J by 7 bases, with 13 bases between them. The germline V gene has CDR1 DFQATT and CDR2 SNEGSKA (reference sequence). DNA of the CDR3: TGCAGTGCTAGAATTGGTGAGGCTCATACGCAGTATTTT. As protein: CSARIGEAHTQYF.

This clonotype was seen only a few times. The chain recombines TRBV20-1 with TRBJ2-1; D may be TRBD1 (6 bases). With 5 bases removed from V and 7 bases from J, the gap between germline ends came to 9 bases. The germline V gene encodes CDR1 DFQATT and CDR2 SNEGSKA (reference sequence). The CDR3 runs to 11 residues. CDR3 DNA sequence: TGCAGTGCTGCACAGGGAAATGAGCAGTTCTTC. It codes for CSAAQGNEQFF.

This clonotype has a handful of counts. V and J are TRBV20-1 and TRBJ2-3; possible D gene TRBD1, 5 bases. Trimming pared 4 bases from V and 2 bases from J, leaving 10 bases between. This CDR3 has 13 amino acids. CDR1 is DFQATT and CDR2 is SNEGSKA in the germline V gene (reference sequence). CDR3 sequence (DNA): TGCAGTGCTACAGGGTATGACACAGATACGCAGTATTTT. As protein: CSATGYDTDTQYF.

This clonotype has ten or more counts. The chain uses TRBV20-1 and TRBJ1-1; no definite D call. V was cut by 6 bases and J by 11 bases, with 13 bases left in between. The CDR3 runs 10 residues. Germline loops: CDR1 DFQATT, CDR2 SNEGSKA (reference sequence). The CDR3 nucleotides read TGCAGTGCGCTGGCTCTCGTGGCTTTCTTT. This translates into CSALALVAFF.

This clonotype was seen only a few times. V and J are TRBV5-1 and TRBJ1-1, with D possibly being TRBD1 (6 bases). The V end lost 0 bases, the J end lost 8 bases, and 20 bases lay between the germline ends. Germline V CDR1 and CDR2: SGHRS, YFSETQ. This CDR3 is 16 amino acids long. The CDR3 coding sequence is TGCGCCAGCAGCTTGGAAAACGTCGGGGCCAGGGGAGAAGCTTTCTTT. This sequence encodes CASSLENVGARGEAFF.

Only a few counts were recorded for this clonotype. The chain uses TRBV6-5 and TRBJ2-5; D not resolved. The length of the CDR3 is 13 residues. Trimming removed 4 bases from V and 9 bases from J, with 15 bases in between. Per germline, CDR1 MNHEY and CDR2 SVGAGI. CDR3 amino acids: CASSSPPGQPQYF. Here the CDR3 DNA reads TGTGCCAGCAGTTCCCCTCCGGGTCAACCCCAGTACTTC.

This clonotype occurred many times. J is TRBJ2-3 and V is TRBV7-6, with D unresolved. The CDR3 is 15 residues long. Trimming cost V 0 bases and J 1 base, with 8 bases left between them. Looked up from germline, CDR1 is SGHVS and CDR2 is FNYEAQ. The CDR3 loop is CASSLAFGGTDTQYF. CDR3 bases: TGTGCCAGCAGCTTAGCATTTGGGGGCACAGATACGCAGTATTTT.

The sample holds a few counts of this clonotype. Here the CDR3 reads CASSGGGTGFNNEQFF. CDR3 sequence (DNA): TGTGCCAGCAGTGGGGGGGGGACAGGGTTCAACAATGAGCAGTTCTTC. The rearrangement uses TRBV27 and TRBJ2-1; 9 bases align to TRBD1. This CDR3 spans 16 amino acids. Per the germline V gene, CDR1 is MNHEY and CDR2 is SMNVEV (reference sequence). Trimming removed 5 bases from V and 5 bases from J; junction bases left unmatched: 10.

This clonotype was seen ten or more times. This chain uses TRBV7-2 with TRBJ2-1; maybe TRBD2 (6 bases). The germline gives CDR1 SGHTA, CDR2 FQGNSA. There are 17 residues in the CDR3. V dropped 1 base and J dropped 9 bases, with 22 bases sitting between them. The CDR3: CASSLESGWDLGGEQFF. In DNA form, the CDR3 reads TGTGCCAGCAGCTTAGAAAGTGGATGGGACCTGGGAGGTGAGCAGTTCTTC.

V and J are TRBV28 and TRBJ1-2; D is possibly TRBD1 (5 bases). The CDR3 totals 13 residues. V lost 4 bases and J lost 4, with 10 bases in between. Germline assignment: CDR1 MDHEN and CDR2 SYDVKM. CDR3 loop: CASSSQAPYGYTF. The CDR3 nucleotides read TGTGCCAGCAGTTCACAGGCGCCCTATGGCTACACCTTC.

This clonotype was seen only a few times. The chain employs TRBV6-5 and TRBJ2-1; 7 nucleotides match TRBD2. The CDR3 extends over 15 amino acids. J gave up 4 bases and V 1 base, and 4 bases lay outside the gene matches. CDR1 MNHEY and CDR2 SVGAGI come from the germline V gene. CDR3: CASSYWEGRYNEQFF. The CDR3 bases are TGTGCCAGCAGTTACTGGGAGGGGAGGTACAATGAGCAGTTCTTC.

This clonotype was seen ten or more times. The chain employs TRBV29-1 and TRBJ1-1; D uncertain. The V gene lost 6 bases and the J gene lost 0 bases, with 11 bases spanning the gap. CDR3 size: 13 residues. Per germline, CDR1 SQVTM and CDR2 ANQGSEA. The CDR3 bases are TGCAGCGTCTCCAAAACGCTGAACACTGAAGCTTTCTTT. Its translation is CSVSKTLNTEAFF.

In nucleotides, the CDR3 is TGTGCCAGCAGTTCCATCACAGGGCAGTACGTC. Translating gives CASSSITGQYV. This chain joins TRBV28 and TRBJ2-7, with D tentatively TRBD1 (5 bases). V dropped 4 bases and J dropped 9 bases, with 10 bases sitting between them. Germline CDR1 MDHEN, CDR2 SYDVKM. The CDR3 extends over 11 amino acids.

This clonotype was counted only a few times. The chain employs TRBV10-3 and TRBJ2-7; TRBD1 might be the D (5 bases). Per germline, CDR1 ENHRY and CDR2 SYGVKD. This CDR3 contains 13 residues. Trimming cost V 4 bases and J 2 bases, with 9 bases left between them. This CDR3 is CAISVDSTYEQYF. CDR3 coding DNA: TGTGCCATCAGTGTTGACAGCACCTACGAGCAGTACTTC.